These 26 T cell receptor beta chains were all obtained from the same sample, sequenced in a study of blood T cell repertoires in COVID-19. The method was immunoSEQ multiplex PCR; TCRdb's version includes in-frame clones alone and lacks a portion of them. Among about 220,000 clones listed, more than 75% were seen once. The specimen was peripheral blood. The receptor set was obtained from a human donor in a cohort sampled during active COVID-19.

V and J are TRBV7-2 and TRBJ1-2, with 10 nucleotides matching TRBD1. V lost 5 bases and J lost 5; bases outside the gene matches: 8. CDR1 and CDR2 from the germline V gene are SGHTA and FQGNSA. The length of the CDR3 is 15 residues. The CDR3, as DNA: TGTGCCAGCAGCCAGATGGGACAGGGGTTTTATGGCTACACCTTC. This translates into CASSQMGQGFYGYTF.

The gene calls are TRBV7-9 and TRBJ1-6; 10 bases align to TRBD1. CDR1 is SEHNR and CDR2 is FQNEAQ in the germline V gene (reference sequence). This CDR3 has 18 amino acids. J gave up 5 bases and V 4 bases, and 11 bases lay outside the gene matches. Here the CDR3 reads CASSSLGEDRGDNSPLHF. DNA for the CDR3: TGTGCCAGCAGCTCCCTGGGGGAGGACAGGGGGGATAATTCACCCCTCCACTTT.

This rearrangement joins TRBV6-6 to TRBJ2-5; D unresolved. Trimming took 7 bases from V and 2 from J, leaving 11 bases between them. Germline assignment: CDR1 MNHNY and CDR2 SVGAGI (reference sequence). The CDR3 is made up of 13 amino acids. In DNA form, the CDR3 reads TGTGCCAGCACCGTATCGGTACAAGAGACCCAGTACTTC. This gives the protein CASTVSVQETQYF.

The sample holds a few counts of this clone. V and J are TRBV19 and TRBJ1-4; a possible D gene is TRBD1 (5 bases). CDR3 length: 16 amino acids. The V gene's germline CDR1 is LNHDA and CDR2 SQIVND (reference sequence). V lost 2 bases, J lost 3 bases, and 13 bases lay in between. The CDR3 loop reads CASSIKGTSPNEKLFF. The CDR3 nucleotides are TGTGCCAGTAGTATAAAAGGGACTTCCCCTAATGAAAAACTGTTTTTT.

The rearrangement uses TRBV18 and TRBJ2-1; D is perhaps TRBD2 (5 bases). The germline CDR1 and CDR2 sequences are KGHSH and LQKENI. The CDR3 spans 15 residues. Trimming shortened V by 0 bases and J by 6 bases, and 12 bases separated the two germline ends. CDR3 coding DNA: TGTGCCAGCTCACCACCGATCAGCGGTCCCAATGAGCAGTTCTTC. It codes for CASSPPISGPNEQFF.

The J gene is TRBJ1-2, the V gene TRBV2; TRBD1 matches 9 bases. V was clipped by 6 bases and J by 6 bases; unmatched bases: 8. Germline V gives CDR1 SNHLY, CDR2 FYNNEI. The CDR3 is 14 residues long. The CDR3 region has the DNA TGTGCCAGCAGCGACCAGGGACAGGGCAATGGCTACACCTTC. Amino acids: CASSDQGQGNGYTF.

V gene TRBV2 combines with J gene TRBJ2-1, with 7 bases lining up with TRBD2. Looked up from germline, CDR1 is SNHLY and CDR2 is FYNNEI. V dropped 6 bases and J dropped 1; count of bases not matched to a gene: 9. This CDR3 contains 16 residues. This CDR3 reads CASRMGELASYNEQFF. CDR3 nucleotide sequence: TGTGCCAGCAGGATGGGGGAACTAGCGTCCTACAATGAGCAGTTCTTC.

The chain couples TRBV6-5 to TRBJ1-5; TRBD1 aligns across 7 bases. V lost 5 bases, J lost 0 bases, and 4 bases stayed unmatched. Germline lookup yields CDR1 MNHEY and CDR2 SVGAGI. The CDR3 spans 15 residues. The CDR3 DNA reads TGTGCCAGCAGTAGGACAGGCCCTAGCAATCAGCCCCAGCATTTT. It is translated as CASSRTGPSNQPQHF.

V gene TRBV2 combines with J gene TRBJ2-2; 7 nucleotides match TRBD1. Germline V gene sequence: CDR1 SNHLY, CDR2 FYNNEI. CDR3 length equals 13 residues. V lost 7 bases and J lost 8; bases outside the gene matches: 7. DNA for the CDR3: TGTGCCAGCACCGAACAGGGGTCAGGGGAGCTGTTTTTT. It codes for CASTEQGSGELFF.

The chain joins TRBV2 to TRBJ1-2; D is unclear. V was shortened by 7 bases and J by 5 bases, with 17 bases between the two germline ends. The CDR3 has 14 residues. Germline CDR1 is SNHLY and CDR2 is FYNNEI. In DNA form, the CDR3 reads TGTGCCAGCACGCCCCCGGGGAGAGAATATGGCTACACCTTC. It encodes CASTPPGREYGYTF.

The chain combines TRBV6-5 with TRBJ2-5; 15 positions agree with TRBD2. V trimming: 8 bases; J trimming: 4 bases; junction bases outside the gene matches: 2. The CDR3 has 14 residues. Germline loops: CDR1 MNHEY, CDR2 SVGAGI. The CDR3 bases are TGTGCCAGCGGGGGACTAGCGGGAGGAGAGACCCAGTACTTC. This encodes CASGGLAGGETQYF.

This chain uses TRBV5-4 with TRBJ2-1, with D perhaps TRBD2 (6 bases). CDR1 and CDR2 (germline): SGHNT, YYREEE (reference sequence). Deletions cut 0 bases from V and 4 bases from J, with 14 bases between. CDR3 size: 16 residues. This CDR3 reads CASSLATGVKYNEQFF. CDR3 bases: TGTGCCAGCAGCTTGGCCACGGGAGTCAAGTACAATGAGCAGTTCTTC. The full variable domain, rest sourced from reference TRBV5-4 and TRBJ2-1, is ETGVTQSPTHLIKTRGQQVTLRCSSQSGHNTVSWYQQALGQGPQFIFQYYREEENGRGNFPPRFSGLQFPNYSSELNVNALELDDSALYLCASSLATGVKYNEQFFGPGTRLTVL.

CDR3 sequence reads: CASSMQREGSSEQYF. CDR3 bases: TGTGCCAGTAGTATGCAGCGGGAGGGTTCTTCCGAGCAGTACTTC. The chain joins TRBV19 to TRBJ2-7; 10 bases align to TRBD2. The length of the CDR3 is 15 residues. V was clipped by 3 bases and J by 6 bases; unmatched bases: 8. The germline V gene encodes CDR1 LNHDA and CDR2 SQIVND (reference sequence). Full variable domain (missing parts from reference TRBV19 and TRBJ2-7): DGGITQSPKYLFRKEGQNVTLSCEQNLNHDAMYWYRQDPGQGLRLIYYSQIVNDFQKGDIAEGYSVSREKKESFPLTVTSAQKNPTAFYLCASSMQREGSSEQYFGPGTRLTVT.

The rearrangement joins TRBV6-6 to TRBJ2-1; 7 nucleotides agree with TRBD2. CDR3 length: 15 residues. Looked up from germline, CDR1 is MNHNY and CDR2 is SVGAGI (reference sequence). With V trimmed by 6 bases and J by 3 bases, 8 bases remained unmatched. CDR3 in amino acids: CASRGGAGVYNEQFF. CDR3 nucleotides: TGTGCCAGCAGGGGTGGGGCGGGGGTCTACAATGAGCAGTTCTTC.

The chain couples TRBV15 to TRBJ2-2, with no clear D. Germline CDR1 and CDR2: LNHNV and YYDKDF (reference sequence). V lost 11 bases to trimming and J lost 0 bases, with 10 bases between them. The CDR3 contains 13 residues. CDR3 in DNA: TGTGCCTCCGCAGTCCCGAACACCGGGGAGCTGTTTTTT. This gives the protein CASAVPNTGELFF.

This clone was found a few times. The chain employs TRBV29-1 and TRBJ2-7, with TRBD1 matching 7 bases. V was pared by 3 bases and J by 1 base, with 0 bases of the junction left unmatched. Per the germline V gene, CDR1 is SQVTM and CDR2 is ANQGSEA. The CDR3 spans 12 residues. The CDR3 spells CSVDRGSYEQYF. CDR3 in DNA: TGCAGCGTTGACAGGGGGTCCTACGAGCAGTACTTC.

Here the CDR3 DNA reads TGTGCCAGCAGTTTATCGGGCGGGAGGGCAGATACGCAGTATTTT. This gives the protein CASSLSGGRADTQYF. This chain joins TRBV28 and TRBJ2-3; 9 bases align to TRBD2. The CDR3 is 15 residues long. The germline gives CDR1 MDHEN, CDR2 SYDVKM. V lost 1 base and J lost 4; bases outside the gene matches: 3.

This clone was seen just once. This chain uses TRBV19 with TRBJ2-3, with 7 positions matching TRBD1. V lost 2 bases and J lost 3; bases outside the gene matches: 11. The V gene's germline CDR1 is LNHDA and CDR2 SQIVND (reference sequence). The CDR3 is 17 amino acids. In DNA form, the CDR3 reads TGTGCCAGTAGTATACAGGCGACAGGGTGGGATACAGATACGCAGTATTTT. This codes for CASSIQATGWDTDTQYF.

The rearrangement joins TRBV19 to TRBJ1-4, with 8 positions matching TRBD1. With V trimmed by 5 bases and J by 0 bases, 5 bases remained unmatched. CDR1 LNHDA and CDR2 SQIVND come from the germline V gene (reference sequence). This CDR3 is 16 amino acids long. The CDR3 spells CASSRQGAATNEKLFF. CDR3 nucleotides: TGTGCCAGTAGTCGGCAGGGGGCCGCAACTAATGAAAAACTGTTTTTT.

The chain carries TRBV28 and TRBJ1-6, with 9 bases lining up with TRBD1. The CDR3 spans 16 residues. The germline gives CDR1 MDHEN, CDR2 SYDVKM. With 5 bases clipped from V and 8 bases from J, the junction kept 10 bases outside the gene matches. CDR3 nucleotides: TGTGCCAGCAGTCCCGGGACAGGGAGTTCGCATTCACCCCTCCACTTT. Amino acids: CASSPGTGSSHSPLHF.

The V gene is TRBV4-3, the J gene TRBJ1-3; D is unclear. The CDR3 has 16 residues. Trimming pared 0 bases from V and 9 bases from J, leaving 18 bases between. Germline assignment: CDR1 LGHNA and CDR2 YSLEER. CDR3 region: CASSQESGGRRSTIYF. The CDR3, as DNA: TGCGCCAGCAGCCAAGAAAGTGGTGGCCGGAGGAGCACCATATATTTT.

V usage is TRBV27 and J usage is TRBJ1-5; the match to TRBD1 covers 10 bases. V shed 4 bases and J 3 bases; nucleotides not matched to a gene: 3. Germline CDR1 is MNHEY and CDR2 is SMNVEV (reference sequence). The CDR3 consists of 15 residues. CDR3 loop: CASSYGTGDNQPQHF. DNA for the CDR3: TGTGCCAGCAGTTACGGGACAGGGGACAATCAGCCCCAGCATTTT.

The chain is built from TRBV27 and TRBJ2-7; D may be TRBD1 (6 bases). Between the trimmed V and J ends, which lost 2 bases and 0 bases, there was a span of 11 bases. This CDR3 is built from 15 residues. Germline values: CDR1 MNHEY, CDR2 SMNVEV (reference sequence). This CDR3 reads CASSLKLGASYEQYF. The CDR3 nucleotides are TGTGCCAGCAGTTTAAAGCTGGGGGCCTCCTACGAGCAGTACTTC.

This clone was seen more than once but under ten times. The chain's CDR3 is CASSYSRQGFHQPQHF. In DNA form, the CDR3 reads TGTGCCAGCAGTTACTCACGACAGGGGTTCCATCAGCCCCAGCATTTT. The chain carries TRBV6-5 and TRBJ1-5; 8 bases fit TRBD1. The CDR3 runs 16 residues. V lost 0 bases to trimming and J lost 5 bases; unmatched junction nucleotides: 6. In germline, CDR1 is MNHEY, CDR2 SVGAGI.

The chain links TRBV18 to TRBJ1-2; 7 bases match TRBD1. Germline CDR1 is KGHSH and CDR2 is LQKENI. The trim removed 1 base at V and 6 bases at J, leaving 5 bases unmatched. The CDR3 is 14 amino acids. CDR3 coding DNA: TGTGCCAGCTCACCACGGACAGGTTTGGATGGCTACACCTTC. The encoded protein is CASSPRTGLDGYTF.

This chain links TRBV7-6 with TRBJ2-5; maybe TRBD1 (5 bases). Trimming cost V 4 bases and J 5 bases, with 8 bases left between them. Germline CDR1 reads SGHVS; CDR2 reads FNYEAQ. The CDR3 has 12 amino acids. The DNA for the CDR3 is TGTGCCAGCAGCTACTCAGGGGAGACCCAGTACTTC. Encoded protein: CASSYSGETQYF.